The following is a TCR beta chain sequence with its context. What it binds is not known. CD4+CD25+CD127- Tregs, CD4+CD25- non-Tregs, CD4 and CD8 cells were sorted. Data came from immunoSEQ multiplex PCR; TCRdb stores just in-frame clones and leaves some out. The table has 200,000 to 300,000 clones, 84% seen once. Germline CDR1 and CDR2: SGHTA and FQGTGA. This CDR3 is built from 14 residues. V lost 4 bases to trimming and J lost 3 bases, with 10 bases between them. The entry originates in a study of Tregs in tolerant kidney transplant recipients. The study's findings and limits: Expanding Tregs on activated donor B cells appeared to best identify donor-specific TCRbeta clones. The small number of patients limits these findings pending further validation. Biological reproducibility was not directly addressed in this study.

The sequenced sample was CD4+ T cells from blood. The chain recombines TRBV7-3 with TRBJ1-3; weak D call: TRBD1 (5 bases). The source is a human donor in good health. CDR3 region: CASSSGTDGNTIYF. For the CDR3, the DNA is TGTGCCAGCAGCTCCGGGACCGATGGAAACACCATATATTTT.